This entry lists 25 T cell receptor beta chains sequenced from one sample in a study of tumor-infiltrating lymphocytes in primary liver carcinoma. A primer in the constant region served to generate TCR beta cDNA from roughly 550 ng of total RNA. Library construction for TCR beta comprised three nested multiplex PCR rounds performed with slightly modified ARM-PCR. Each of the first two PCR rounds ran 9 to 11 cycles with TRBV1-TRBV30 forward and C-beta reverse primers. Using its own MiXCR run on the multiplex PCR reads, TCRdb lists one record per CDR3 protein. This table has fewer than 90,000 distinct CDR3 sequences, about three quarters appearing once. Co-extracting RNA and DNA was done with about 17-30 mg of unsorted bulk tissue as input. Sequenced input: liver tumor tissue from sampling region 1. This sample's subset: tumor region T1, superior pole. These receptors came from a middle-aged man with primary liver carcinoma and hepatitis B virus infection.

This clonotype was observed a handful of times. Germline and junction disagree at one end, which may indicate a read error. The rearrangement joins TRBV6-1 to TRBJ2-7, with D hard to call. CDR3 length: 13 amino acids. Looked up from germline, CDR1 is MNHNS and CDR2 is SASEGT. The CDR3 loop is CASSEWVLYEQHF. The CDR3 DNA is TGTGCCAGCAGTGAATGGGTTCTCTACGAGCAGCACTTT.

The CDR3 loop is CASSVAPGSYGYTF. Here the CDR3 DNA reads TGCGCCAGCAGCGTGGCCCCAGGCAGCTATGGCTACACCTTC. The chain couples TRBV5-1 to TRBJ1-2; the D is unclear. Germline V gene lookup returns CDR1 SGHRS and CDR2 YFSETQ. The V and J ends lost 4 bases and 4 bases respectively, with 14 bases between them. CDR3 length: 14 residues.

Concerning this clonotype itself: At one end, the junction sequence differs from germline, possibly due to a read error. The chain is built from TRBV12-5 and TRBJ1-1; D might be TRBD1 (5 bases). CDR3 length equals 14 residues. Germline assignment: CDR1 LGHNT and CDR2 FRNRAP. The CDR3 DNA is TGTGCTAGTGGGCCGGGTCGCGCGGACACTGAAGCTTTATTT. This translates into CASGPGRADTEALF.

V is TRBV29-1 and J is TRBJ1-1, with 7 bases fitting TRBD1. Germline CDR1 and CDR2: SQVTM and ANQGSEA. V shed 8 bases and J 8 bases; nucleotides not matched to a gene: 17. The CDR3 is 14 residues long. CDR3 sequence (DNA): TGCAGCCTAGTACTTACGGGACAGAAGACCGAAGCTTTCTTT. Its translation is CSLVLTGQKTEAFF.

Comments on this clonotype: One end of the junction does not line up with germline, which may come from a read error. The gene calls are TRBV10-3 and TRBJ1-5, with no clear D. This CDR3 is built from 12 residues. The germline V gene encodes CDR1 ENHRY and CDR2 SYGVKD. Here the CDR3 DNA reads TGTGCCTTAAGAACTGGGAATCAGCCCCAACATTTT. Its translation is CALRTGNQPQHF.

Regarding this clonotype: A much larger clone differs by one base, so this may be a read error. The chain employs TRBV9 and TRBJ1-1; 8 nucleotides line up with TRBD1. CDR3 length: 14 residues. V was pared by 3 bases and J by 5 bases, with 6 bases of the junction left unmatched. The V gene's germline CDR1 is SGDLS and CDR2 YYNGEE. The CDR3 spells CASSGLTGETEAFF. DNA for the CDR3: TGTGCCAGCAGCGGTTTGACAGGGGAGACTGAAGCTTTCTTT.

This clonotype has just a few counts. The chain has TRBV2 and TRBJ2-2, with D maybe TRBD2 (5 bases). Trimming removed 4 bases at V and 7 bases at J, with 10 bases between. The CDR3 is made up of 13 amino acids. Per germline, CDR1 SNHLY and CDR2 FYNNEI. CDR3 protein: CASSGSSSGELFF. The CDR3 bases are TGTGCCAGCAGTGGGTCTAGCAGCGGGGAGCTGTTTTTT. The whole variable domain, filled in from reference TRBV2 and TRBJ2-2, reads EPEVTQTPSHQVTQMGQEVILRCVPISNHLYFYWYRQILGQKVEFLVSFYNNEISEKSEIFDDQFSVERPDGSNFTLKIRSTKLEDSAMYFCASSGSSSGELFFGEGSRLTVL.

V is TRBV7-2 and J is TRBJ2-1; D tentatively reads TRBD1 or TRBD2 (5 bases each). V was shortened by 1 base and J by 3 bases, with 31 bases between the two germline ends. Looked up from germline, CDR1 is SGHTA and CDR2 is FQGNSA. The CDR3 loop spans 22 amino acids. CDR3 sequence reads: CASSLGPGWTIEKRSLYNEQFF. In DNA, the CDR3 is TGTGCCAGCAGCTTAGGACCGGGGTGGACAATCGAAAAGCGGAGTCTCTACAATGAGCAGTTCTTC.

Written as DNA, the CDR3 is TGTGCCAGTACACAAAGCGCAAGACTAGCGGGAGGCGTTGGGCAGTTCTTC. Translated, it gives CASTQSARLAGGVGQFF. V gene TRBV19 combines with J gene TRBJ2-1, with 13 nucleotides matching TRBD2. The CDR3 contains 17 residues. Per germline, CDR1 LNHDA and CDR2 SQIVND (reference sequence). J was trimmed by 12 bases and V by 7 bases; bases with no gene match: 18.

The V call is TRBV14, the J call TRBJ2-2; TRBD1 matches at 9 bases. The CDR3 has 17 amino acids. Germline V gives CDR1 SGHDN, CDR2 FVKESK. The J segment lost 9 bases and the V segment lost 0 bases, leaving 11 bases of the junction unmatched. The CDR3: CASSQDLGQGPTWELFF. The CDR3 DNA reads TGTGCCAGCAGCCAAGACTTGGGACAGGGACCCACATGGGAGCTGTTTTTT.

Relative to its sample, this clonotype is medium-sized (0.01 to 0.1%). CDR3 DNA sequence: TGTGCCAGCAGCTTAGAATTGGGGGGGGGGCTGCAGTACTTC. Residues: CASSLELGGGLQYF. J is TRBJ2-7 and V is TRBV11-2, with D perhaps TRBD2 (7 bases). Germline-derived CDR1 and CDR2 are SGHAT and FQNNGV. The CDR3 has 14 amino acids. With 0 bases removed from V and 9 bases from J, the gap between germline ends came to 15 bases.

The chain is built from TRBV7-9 and TRBJ2-1, with D uncertain. Germline lookup yields CDR1 SEHNR and CDR2 FQNEAQ (reference sequence). The CDR3 loop spans 15 amino acids. Trimming took 1 base from V and 4 from J, leaving 11 bases between them. CDR3 sequence reads: CASSLGQSRYNEQFF. The CDR3 DNA is TGTGCCAGCAGCTTAGGTCAGAGCCGGTACAATGAGCAGTTCTTC.

By sample share, this clonotype is medium-sized. The rearrangement links TRBV11-2 to TRBJ2-2; no reliable D call. This CDR3 region has 12 residues. V lost 5 bases and J 7 bases, leaving 8 bases between the germline ends. Germline V gene lookup returns CDR1 SGHAT and CDR2 FQNNGV. The CDR3 spells CASSIDRGELFF. The CDR3 coding sequence is TGTGCCAGCAGCATCGACCGCGGGGAGCTGTTTTTT.

Notes on this clonotype: At one of its ends the junction is not consistent with the germline gene, which may arise from a read error. The CDR3 region has the DNA TGTGCCGGCAGGATGAGCTCCTACAATGAGCAGTTCTTC. Residues: CAGRMSSYNEQFF. The chain links TRBV6-5 to TRBJ2-1; the D is unclear. The CDR3 extends over 13 amino acids. The germline V gene encodes CDR1 MNHEY and CDR2 SVGAGI.

On this clonotype itself: A much larger clone differs from this one at a single base, so this may be a read error. The chain has TRBV5-1 and TRBJ2-2; no definite D call. The CDR3 length is 13 residues. V was clipped by 6 bases and J by 1 base, with 7 bases between them. Germline V gene sequence: CDR1 SGHRS, CDR2 YFSETQ. The CDR3 region has the DNA TGCGCCAGCATCTTCGAGAACACCGGGGAGCTGTTTTTT. Its translation: CASIFENTGELFF. The full variable domain, completed using reference TRBV5-1 and TRBJ2-2, is KAGVTQTPRYLIKTRGQQVTLSCSPISGHRSVSWYQQTPGQGLQFLFEYFSETQRNKGNFPGRFSGRQFSNSRSEMNVSTLELGDSALYLCASIFENTGELFFGEGSRLTVL.

This clonotype has ten or more counts. This chain links TRBV6-5 with TRBJ2-6; the D gene is possibly TRBD2 (5 bases). CDR1 is MNHEY and CDR2 is SVGAGI in the germline V gene. Trimming stripped 11 bases from V and 0 bases from J, with 14 bases between. The CDR3 extends over 15 amino acids. The DNA for the CDR3 is TGTGCCCCCCCACTCGGAGGCTCTGGGGCCAACGTCCTGACTTTC. Its protein is CAPPLGGSGANVLTF.

This clonotype was observed once. V gene TRBV12-3 or TRBV12-4 combines with J gene TRBJ1-1; tentatively, D is TRBD1 (6 bases). This CDR3 spans 15 amino acids. The germline V and J ends were trimmed by 10 bases and 2 bases, with 20 bases remaining between them. CDR3 amino acids: CAIIKADSLNTEAFF. In DNA form, the CDR3 reads TGTGCCATCATTAAAGCGGACAGTCTTAACACTGAAGCTTTCTTT.

The rearrangement links TRBV5-6 to TRBJ1-1, with D possibly TRBD1 on 6 matching bases. CDR1 is SGHDT, CDR2 YYEEEE, per germline. This CDR3 has 17 residues. V lost 1 base and J lost 4, with 20 bases in between. The CDR3 DNA reads as TGTGCCAGCAGCTTGTATAGTATGAGAAGGGGGGCCACTGAAGCTTTCTTT. It yields the protein CASSLYSMRRGATEAFF.

V gene TRBV7-9 combines with J gene TRBJ2-1, with 12 nucleotides matching TRBD2. The CDR3 loop spans 15 amino acids. Looked up from germline, CDR1 is SEHNR and CDR2 is FQNEAQ (reference sequence). After removal of 7 bases from V and 8 bases from J, the junction contained 9 bases not matched to a gene. Here the CDR3 DNA reads TGTGCCAGCAACTCCCTAGCGGGAGGGCTCTATGAGCAGTTCTTC. Its protein product is CASNSLAGGLYEQFF.

This clonotype was detected ten times or more. The CDR3 reads CASSRDRPYEQYF. The DNA for the CDR3 is TGTGCCAGCAGCAGGGACAGGCCGTACGAGCAGTACTTC. The chain couples TRBV6-2 or TRBV6-3 to TRBJ2-7; 8 positions match TRBD1. There are 13 residues in the CDR3. The ends lost 6 bases at V and 4 bases at J; junction bases unmatched: 5. CDR1 MNHEY and CDR2 SVGEGT come from the germline V gene.

On this clonotype: The junction and the germline gene differ at one end; a read error may be behind it. The rearrangement uses TRBV4-1 and TRBJ2-5; 9 positions agree with TRBD2. The CDR3 totals 16 residues. CDR1 and CDR2 (germline): MGHRA, YSYEKL. CDR3 protein: CASSLSSGKAGETQYF. CDR3 nucleotide sequence: TGCGCCAGCAGCCTCTCTAGCGGGAAGGCCGGAGAGACCCAGTATTTC.

A remark on this clonotype: This could be a read error, since a much larger clone is one nucleotide away. This chain uses TRBV5-1 with TRBJ2-3; a possible D gene is TRBD2 (5 bases). The CDR3 is 17 residues long. In germline, CDR1 is SGHRS, CDR2 YFSETQ. Trimming left V 4 bases short and J 7 bases short, with 25 bases between. CDR3 DNA sequence: TGCGCCAGCAGCCTCTCACTAGTCGGGGATAGGGCACATACGCAGTATTTT. Protein product: CASSLSLVGDRAHTQYF.

To note about this clonotype: This may be a read error, as it is one base from a much larger clone. The V and J genes are TRBV7-9 and TRBJ2-1; 7 bases fit TRBD2. Looked up from germline, CDR1 is SEHNR and CDR2 is FQNEAQ (reference sequence). The CDR3 extends over 12 amino acids. For the CDR3, the DNA is TGTGCCAGCAGCGGGCTCCGGGAGGAGCACTTCTTC. As protein: CASSGLREEHFF.

As to this clonotype: This likely comes from a read error, as the CDR3 has no conserved phenylalanine or tryptophan at its end. Because the CDR3's place on the DNA is in doubt, the DNA is left out and the CDR3 is given as listed by TCRdb. The chain carries TRBV11-2 and TRBJ1-1. Germline V CDR1 and CDR2: SGHAT, FQNNGV. Inclusive of both ends, the CDR3 amounts to 12 amino acids. CDR3 sequence: CASSLGYTEASP.

Remarks on this clonotype: Likely a read error: the CDR3 ends without its conserved phenylalanine or tryptophan. This sequence joins TRBV4-2 and TRBJ1-4; no clear D. Germline V gives CDR1 LGHNA, CDR2 YNFKEQ. This CDR3 is built from 15 residues. In DNA, the CDR3 is TGCGCCAGCAGCCAAGATTTAGGGCGTAATGAAAAACTGTTTCTT. This gives the protein CASSQDLGRNEKLFL.